This paragraph reports one T cell receptor (beta chain). This clonotype was counted between two and nine times. Its antigen is currently not known. No per-base quality is available; no much larger clone lies one base away. The sample originates from a study of T cells after yellow fever vaccination (dated by TCRdb to the late 2010s). Regarding the research as a whole: The SMART-Seq v4 Ultra Low Input RNA kit was used to prepare libraries from fractions with low cell numbers. To follow T-cell clones before and after both primary and booster YFV17D yellow fever vaccination, bulk TCR alpha and beta repertoires underwent longitudinal sequencing. The cohort comprised two healthy male donors, one aged 18 to 30 and one aged 30 to 40 years. Blood samples were taken at several timepoints before and after primary and secondary immunization, and bulk PBMC replicates and cell subsets were isolated.

On the study overall, not on this receptor specifically: Because the study included only two donors, the extent to which the findings can be generalized is limited. The secondary T-cell response was weaker than the primary response but faster, peaking on day 5 instead of day 15. Computational filtering was required because FACS-sorted repertoires could contain abundant contaminating clonotypes from the bulk population. Most clones expanded after primary vaccination (roughly 96% of CD4 and 88% of CD8) were re-detected after the booster, suggesting that broad memory maintenance occurred. A small fraction of clonotypes appeared in both the CD4 and CD8 compartments, likely as a result of convergent recombination.

TCR cDNA was made using 5'RACE template switching, a step that added a universal primer site and unique molecular identifiers. Priming for cDNA synthesis came from both the TCR alpha and TCR beta constant segments. Library amplification used two PCR steps, and the second PCR step added sample barcodes and sequencing adapters. Libraries were sequenced on Illumina HiSeq 2500 (2x100 bp) or NovaSeq (2x150 bp). The study's own analysis went as follows. Demultiplexing of reads and collapsing into UMI consensus sequences were performed with MIGEC, and V(D)J alignment was carried out with MiXCR. Vaccine-responding clonotypes were identified with edgeR using replicate PBMC samples, with FDR below 0.01 and a log2 fold change above 5 up to day 15 being required. CD4 or CD8 identity was assigned to each bulk clonotype according to whether the clonotype was present at higher abundance in the sequenced CD4 repertoire or the sequenced CD8 repertoire. Using fastp at Q25 and MiXCR, TCRdb reprocessed the public reads and kept productive beta chains. Every entry covers one CDR3 protein and lists the most common genes and DNA from its rows. TCRdb's processing, not the authors', yielded these V and J calls. Counted in this sample were about 360,000 distinct CDR3 sequences; under 7.5% of them appeared once. Together, the top ten hold approximately 15% of the sample.

The sample's treatment or condition, from its label and the paper: live attenuated yellow fever vaccine strain. At every blood-draw timepoint, two biological replicates of bulk PBMCs were collected. A standard Ficoll-Paque protocol was used to isolate PBMCs from peripheral blood. RNA was extracted with TriZol from bulk PBMCs, CD4 and CD8 fractions, and dextramer-positive and dextramer-negative fractions. Including the terminal cysteine and phenylalanine, the CDR3 comprises 15 residues. The CDR3 DNA has 45 bases and is translated from base 1. As encoded in the germline V gene, CDR1 is LGHNA while CDR2 is YSLEER. V sheds 0 bases and J sheds 1 base, leaving 7 bases between their ends.

This TCR was sampled from a man aged 30 to 39 who received the YFV17D yellow fever vaccine. The rearrangement joined TRBV4-3 to TRBJ1-5; 5 matching bases give a weak D call of TRBD1. Sequencing was performed on PBMCs, taken 5 days after the yellow fever booster vaccination. At the DNA level, the sequence is TGCGCCAGCAGCCAAGATTGGGGGAGCAATCAGCCCCAGCATTTT. It codes for CASSQDWGSNQPQHF.